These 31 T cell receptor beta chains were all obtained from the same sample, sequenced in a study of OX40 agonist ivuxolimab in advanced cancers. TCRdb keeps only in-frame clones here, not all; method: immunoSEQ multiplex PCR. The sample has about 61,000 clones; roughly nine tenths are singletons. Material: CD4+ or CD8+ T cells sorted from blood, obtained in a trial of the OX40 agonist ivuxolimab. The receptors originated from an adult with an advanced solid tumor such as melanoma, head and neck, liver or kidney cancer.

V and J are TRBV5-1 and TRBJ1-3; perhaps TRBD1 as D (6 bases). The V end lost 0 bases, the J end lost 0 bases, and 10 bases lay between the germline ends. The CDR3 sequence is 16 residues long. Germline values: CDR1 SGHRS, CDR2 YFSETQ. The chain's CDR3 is CASSLGGGISGNTIYF. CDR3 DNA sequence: TGCGCCAGCAGCTTGGGAGGGGGGATCTCTGGAAACACCATATATTTT. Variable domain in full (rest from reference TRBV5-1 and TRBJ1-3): KAGVTQTPRYLIKTRGQQVTLSCSPISGHRSVSWYQQTPGQGLQFLFEYFSETQRNKGNFPGRFSGRQFSNSRSEMNVSTLELGDSALYLCASSLGGGISGNTIYFGEGSWLTVV.

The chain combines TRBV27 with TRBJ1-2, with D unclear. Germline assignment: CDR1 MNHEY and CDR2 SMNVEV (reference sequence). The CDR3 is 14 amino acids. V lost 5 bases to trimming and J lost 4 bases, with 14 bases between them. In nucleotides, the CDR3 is TGTGCCAGCAGTCTCAGGCAGCCCTCCTATGGCTACACCTTC. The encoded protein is CASSLRQPSYGYTF.

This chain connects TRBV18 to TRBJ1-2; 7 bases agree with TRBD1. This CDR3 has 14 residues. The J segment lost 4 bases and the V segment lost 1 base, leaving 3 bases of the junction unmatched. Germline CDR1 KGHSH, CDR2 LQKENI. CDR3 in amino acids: CASSPQGATYGYTF. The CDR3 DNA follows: TGTGCCAGCTCACCACAGGGGGCGACCTATGGCTACACCTTC.

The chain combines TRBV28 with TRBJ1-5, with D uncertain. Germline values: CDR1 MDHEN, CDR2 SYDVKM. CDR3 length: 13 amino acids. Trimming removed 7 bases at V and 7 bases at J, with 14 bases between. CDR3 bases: TGTGCCAGCACTTCCCCCGACATGCAGCCCCAGCATTTT. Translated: CASTSPDMQPQHF. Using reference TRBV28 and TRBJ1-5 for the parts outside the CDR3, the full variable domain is DVKVTQSSRYLVKRTGEKVFLECVQDMDHENMFWYRQDPGLGLRLIYFSYDVKMKEKGDIPEGYSVSREKKERFSLILESASTNQTSMYLCASTSPDMQPQHFGDGTRLSIL.

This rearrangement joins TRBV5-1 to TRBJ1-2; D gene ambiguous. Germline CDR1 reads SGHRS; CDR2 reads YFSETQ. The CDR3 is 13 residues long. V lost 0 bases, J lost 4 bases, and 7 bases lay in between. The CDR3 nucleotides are TGCGCCAGCAGCTTGGGACTTTCCTATGGCTACACCTTC. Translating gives CASSLGLSYGYTF.

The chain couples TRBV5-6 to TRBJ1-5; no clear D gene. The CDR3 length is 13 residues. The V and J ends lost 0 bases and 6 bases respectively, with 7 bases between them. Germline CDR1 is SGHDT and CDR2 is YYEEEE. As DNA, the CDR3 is TGTGCCAGCAGCTTGGGGCCGGGTCAGCCCCAGCATTTT. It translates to CASSLGPGQPQHF.

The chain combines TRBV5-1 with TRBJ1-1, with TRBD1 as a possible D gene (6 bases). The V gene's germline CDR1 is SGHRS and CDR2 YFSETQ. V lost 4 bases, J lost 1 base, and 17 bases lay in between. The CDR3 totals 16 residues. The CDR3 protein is CASSHAGGHQNTEAFF. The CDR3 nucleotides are TGCGCCAGCAGCCACGCTGGGGGACACCAGAACACTGAAGCTTTCTTT.

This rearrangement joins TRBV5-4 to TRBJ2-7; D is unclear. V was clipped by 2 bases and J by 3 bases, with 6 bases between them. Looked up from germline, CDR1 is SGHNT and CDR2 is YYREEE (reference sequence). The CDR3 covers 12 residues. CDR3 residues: CASSFGDYEQYF. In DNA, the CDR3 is TGTGCCAGCAGCTTTGGGGACTACGAGCAGTACTTC.

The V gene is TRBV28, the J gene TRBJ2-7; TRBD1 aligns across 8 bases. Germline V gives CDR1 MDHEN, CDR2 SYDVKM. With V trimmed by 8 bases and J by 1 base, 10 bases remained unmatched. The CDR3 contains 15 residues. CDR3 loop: CASVPHRTGSYEQYF. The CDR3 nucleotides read TGTGCCAGCGTGCCTCACCGGACAGGGTCCTACGAGCAGTACTTC.

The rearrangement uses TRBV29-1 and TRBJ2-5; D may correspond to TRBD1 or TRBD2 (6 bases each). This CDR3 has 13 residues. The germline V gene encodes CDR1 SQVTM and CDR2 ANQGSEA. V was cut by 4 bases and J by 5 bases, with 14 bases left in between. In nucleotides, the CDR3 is TGCAGCGTTGGGGCCGGGGGCCTTGAGACCCAGTACTTC. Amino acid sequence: CSVGAGGLETQYF.

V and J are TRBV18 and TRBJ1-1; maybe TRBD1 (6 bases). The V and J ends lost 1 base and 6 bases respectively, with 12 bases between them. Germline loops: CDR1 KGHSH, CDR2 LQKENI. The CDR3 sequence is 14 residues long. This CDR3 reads CASSPQTGTAEAFF. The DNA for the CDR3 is TGTGCCAGCTCACCACAGACAGGTACGGCTGAAGCTTTCTTT.

The CDR3 is CAWTRWNSGANVLTF. In DNA form, the CDR3 reads TGTGCCTGGACTAGGTGGAACTCTGGGGCCAACGTCCTGACTTTC. J is TRBJ2-6 and V is TRBV30, with D unclear. V was trimmed by 4 bases and J by 0 bases, leaving 10 bases between them. The germline V gene encodes CDR1 GTSNPN and CDR2 SVGIG (reference sequence). The length of the CDR3 is 15 residues.

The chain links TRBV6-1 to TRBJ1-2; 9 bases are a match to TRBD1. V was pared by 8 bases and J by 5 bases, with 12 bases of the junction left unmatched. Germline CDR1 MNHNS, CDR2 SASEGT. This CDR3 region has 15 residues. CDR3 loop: CASRAGTGRQYGYTF. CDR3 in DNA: TGTGCCAGCCGAGCGGGGACAGGGAGGCAGTATGGCTACACCTTC.

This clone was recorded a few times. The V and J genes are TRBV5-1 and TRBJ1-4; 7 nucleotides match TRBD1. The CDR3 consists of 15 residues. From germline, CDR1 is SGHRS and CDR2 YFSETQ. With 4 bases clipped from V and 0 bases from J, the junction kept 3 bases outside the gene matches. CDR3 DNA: TGCGCCAGCAGCCCGACAGGGACAACTAATGAAAAACTGTTTTTT. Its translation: CASSPTGTTNEKLFF. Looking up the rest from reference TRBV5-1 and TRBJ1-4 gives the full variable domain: KAGVTQTPRYLIKTRGQQVTLSCSPISGHRSVSWYQQTPGQGLQFLFEYFSETQRNKGNFPGRFSGRQFSNSRSEMNVSTLELGDSALYLCASSPTGTTNEKLFFGSGTQLSVL.

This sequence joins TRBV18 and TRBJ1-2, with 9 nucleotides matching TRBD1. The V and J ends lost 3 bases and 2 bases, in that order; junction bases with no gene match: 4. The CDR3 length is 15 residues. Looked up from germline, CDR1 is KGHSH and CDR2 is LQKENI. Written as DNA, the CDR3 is TGTGCCAGCTCACCCACGGGACAGGGAAACTATGGCTACACCTTC. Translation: CASSPTGQGNYGYTF.

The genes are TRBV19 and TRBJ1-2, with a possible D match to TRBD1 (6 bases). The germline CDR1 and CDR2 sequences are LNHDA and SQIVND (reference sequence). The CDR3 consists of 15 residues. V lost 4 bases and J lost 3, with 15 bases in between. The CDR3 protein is CASSTAPGGHYGYTF. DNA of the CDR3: TGTGCCAGTAGTACTGCCCCTGGGGGGCACTATGGCTACACCTTC.

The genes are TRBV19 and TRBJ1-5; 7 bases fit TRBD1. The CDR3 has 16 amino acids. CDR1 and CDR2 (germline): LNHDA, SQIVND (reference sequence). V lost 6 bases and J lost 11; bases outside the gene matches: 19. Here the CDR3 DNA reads TGTGCCAGTAGAGTTGTTGTCGGACAGGCGGATACAGCCCAGCATTTT. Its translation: CASRVVVGQADTAQHF.

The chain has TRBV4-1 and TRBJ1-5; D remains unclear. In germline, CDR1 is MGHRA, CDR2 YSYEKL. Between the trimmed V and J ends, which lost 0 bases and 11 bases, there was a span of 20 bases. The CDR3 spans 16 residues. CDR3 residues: CASSQDQTLIRGAQHF. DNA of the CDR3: TGCGCCAGCAGCCAAGATCAGACCCTTATAAGAGGCGCCCAGCATTTT.

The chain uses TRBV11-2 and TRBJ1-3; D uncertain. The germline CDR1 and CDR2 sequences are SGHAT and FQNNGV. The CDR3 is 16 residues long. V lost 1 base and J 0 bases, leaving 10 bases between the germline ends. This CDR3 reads CASSLGYSSSGNTIYF. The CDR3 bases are TGTGCCAGCAGCTTAGGCTACAGTAGCTCTGGAAACACCATATATTTT.

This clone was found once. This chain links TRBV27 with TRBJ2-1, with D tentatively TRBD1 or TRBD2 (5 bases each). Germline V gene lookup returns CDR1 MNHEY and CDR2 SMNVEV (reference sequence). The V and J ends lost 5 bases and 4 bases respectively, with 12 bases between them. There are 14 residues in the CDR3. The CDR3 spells CASSGTAGYNEQFF. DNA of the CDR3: TGTGCCAGCAGTGGGACGGCAGGGTACAATGAGCAGTTCTTC.

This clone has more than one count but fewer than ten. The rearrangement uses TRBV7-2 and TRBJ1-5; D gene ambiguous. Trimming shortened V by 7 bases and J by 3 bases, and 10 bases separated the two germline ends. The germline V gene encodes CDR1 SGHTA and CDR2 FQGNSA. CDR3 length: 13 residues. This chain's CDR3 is CASIPGLNQPQHF. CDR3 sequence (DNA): TGTGCCAGCATCCCGGGCCTCAATCAGCCCCAGCATTTT.

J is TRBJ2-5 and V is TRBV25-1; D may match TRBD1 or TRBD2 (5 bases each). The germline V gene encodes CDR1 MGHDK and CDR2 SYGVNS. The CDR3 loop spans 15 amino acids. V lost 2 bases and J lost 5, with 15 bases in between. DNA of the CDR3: TGTGCCAGCAGTGAAGACCGGGGACCCGGGGAGACCCAGTACTTC. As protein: CASSEDRGPGETQYF.

CDR3 coding DNA: TGTGCCAGCAGTTCGGACAGGGACGAAAAACTGTTTTTT. Translated: CASSSDRDEKLFF. The rearrangement uses TRBV7-9 and TRBJ1-4; TRBD1 aligns across 8 bases. The germline V gene has CDR1 SEHNR and CDR2 FQNEAQ (reference sequence). V gave up 6 bases and J gave up 8 bases; unmatched junction bases: 5. CDR3 length: 13 amino acids.

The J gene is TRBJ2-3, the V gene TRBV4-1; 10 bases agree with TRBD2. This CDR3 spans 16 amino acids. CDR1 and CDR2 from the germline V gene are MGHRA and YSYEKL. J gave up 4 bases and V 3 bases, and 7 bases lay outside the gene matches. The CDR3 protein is CASSHPSGGKADTQYF. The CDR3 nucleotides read TGCGCCAGCAGCCACCCTAGCGGGGGAAAGGCAGATACGCAGTATTTT.

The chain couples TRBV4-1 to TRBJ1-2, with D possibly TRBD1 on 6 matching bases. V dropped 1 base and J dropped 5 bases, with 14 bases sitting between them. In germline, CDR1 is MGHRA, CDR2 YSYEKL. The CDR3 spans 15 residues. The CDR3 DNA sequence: TGCGCCAGCAGCCAAGGGACAGCCTATTATTATGGCTACACCTTC. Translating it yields CASSQGTAYYYGYTF.

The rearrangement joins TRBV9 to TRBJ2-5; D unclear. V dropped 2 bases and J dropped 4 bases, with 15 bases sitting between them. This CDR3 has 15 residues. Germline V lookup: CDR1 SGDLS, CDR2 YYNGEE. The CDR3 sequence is CASSVGTFEGETQYF. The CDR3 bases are TGTGCCAGCAGCGTGGGAACTTTTGAAGGAGAGACCCAGTACTTC.

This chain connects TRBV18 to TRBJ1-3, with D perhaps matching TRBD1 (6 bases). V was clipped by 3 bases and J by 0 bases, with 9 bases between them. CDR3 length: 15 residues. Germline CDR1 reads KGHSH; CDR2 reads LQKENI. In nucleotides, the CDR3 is TGTGCCAGCTCACCCACCAGGGGCTCTGGAAACACCATATATTTT. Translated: CASSPTRGSGNTIYF.

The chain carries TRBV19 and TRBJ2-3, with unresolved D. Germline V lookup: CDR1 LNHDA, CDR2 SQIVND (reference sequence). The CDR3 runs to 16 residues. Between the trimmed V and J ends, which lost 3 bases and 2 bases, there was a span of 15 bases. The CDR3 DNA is TGTGCCAGTAGTATTGGGGTCTACCCCCTCACAGATACGCAGTATTTT. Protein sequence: CASSIGVYPLTDTQYF.

Written as DNA, the CDR3 is TGTGCCAGCAGTTTACGGGGGGGAGGTGGCTACACCTTC. Amino acids: CASSLRGGGGYTF. V usage is TRBV28 and J usage is TRBJ1-2, with a possible D match to TRBD1 (5 bases). Trimming cost V 2 bases and J 7 bases, with 11 bases left between them. Per the germline V gene, CDR1 is MDHEN and CDR2 is SYDVKM. CDR3 size: 13 residues.

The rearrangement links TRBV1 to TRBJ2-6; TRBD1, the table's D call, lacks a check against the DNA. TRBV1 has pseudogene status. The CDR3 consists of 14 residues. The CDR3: CTSRSQSRANVLTF. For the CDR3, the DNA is TGCACCAGCAGATCACAAAGTCGGGCCAACGTCCTGACTTTC.

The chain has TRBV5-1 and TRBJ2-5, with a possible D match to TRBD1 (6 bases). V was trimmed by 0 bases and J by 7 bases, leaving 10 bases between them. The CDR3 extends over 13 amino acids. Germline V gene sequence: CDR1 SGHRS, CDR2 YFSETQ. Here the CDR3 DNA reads TGCGCCAGCAGCTTGGACAGGGTTGGGACCCAGTACTTC. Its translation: CASSLDRVGTQYF. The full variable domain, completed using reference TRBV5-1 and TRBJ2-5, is KAGVTQTPRYLIKTRGQQVTLSCSPISGHRSVSWYQQTPGQGLQFLFEYFSETQRNKGNFPGRFSGRQFSNSRSEMNVSTLELGDSALYLCASSLDRVGTQYFGPGTRLLVL.